These 31 T cell receptor beta chains originate from one sample sequenced in a study of CD8 T cell repertoires and HIV-1 epitope variants (dated by TCRdb to 2020 to 2021). For these TCRs, the target antigens are not known. To prepare the library, the immunoSEQ multiplex PCR assay was applied. This immuneACCESS table, as held by TCRdb, lists in-frame sequences with V and J called but not all clones. Of the missing ones, under half trace to an unresolved V gene in checked studies; the others have no known cause. The sample table shows several thousand clones, and approximately 72% are seen once. The ten largest clones add up to around 42% of the sample. Sample: cultured CD8+ T cells derived from PBMCs. The source of these receptors is a male donor with HIV.

This CDR3 reads CAISESSGGGNYGYTF. DNA for the CDR3: TGTGCCATCAGTGAGTCGAGTGGAGGTGGTAACTATGGCTACACCTTC. This rearrangement joins TRBV10-3 to TRBJ1-2; D call uncertain. Germline V CDR1 and CDR2: ENHRY, SYGVKD. The CDR3 contains 16 residues. Trimming shortened V by 0 bases and J by 1 base, and 12 bases separated the two germline ends.

This clone was observed a handful of times. The rearrangement links TRBV7-9 to TRBJ2-7; TRBD1 matches at 10 bases. V was pared by 3 bases and J by 12 bases, with 11 bases of the junction left unmatched. In germline, CDR1 is SEHNR, CDR2 FQNEAQ (reference sequence). This CDR3 has 14 residues. DNA of the CDR3: TGTGCCAGCAGCTTGGACCGGGACAGGGGATCTGGGTACTTC. Protein: CASSLDRDRGSGYF.

The chain carries TRBV6-1 and TRBJ1-4; 9 bases map to TRBD1. The CDR3 has 14 amino acids. Per germline, CDR1 MNHNS and CDR2 SASEGT. V lost 5 bases to trimming and J lost 8 bases; unmatched junction nucleotides: 6. CDR3 DNA sequence: TGTGCCAGCAGTTCCGGGACAGGGAGAGAAAAACTGTTTTTT. Its protein is CASSSGTGREKLFF.

This clone was seen just once. In DNA, the CDR3 is TGTGCCAGCAGTTACCTATCAGGGGGTGCGGATGGCTACACCTTC. Its translation is CASSYLSGGADGYTF. The chain recombines TRBV6-5 with TRBJ1-2; 7 bases are a match to TRBD1. The CDR3 covers 15 residues. Germline assignment: CDR1 MNHEY and CDR2 SVGAGI. V was clipped by 2 bases and J by 6 bases; unmatched bases: 9.

This chain uses TRBV27 with TRBJ1-4; no reliable D call. Trimming left V 5 bases short and J 3 bases short, with 13 bases between. In germline, CDR1 is MNHEY, CDR2 SMNVEV (reference sequence). The CDR3 length is 15 residues. DNA of the CDR3: TGTGCCAGCAGTGCCGAGACTATGGCTAATGAAAAACTGTTTTTT. It yields the protein CASSAETMANEKLFF.

This clone was found a few times. This chain uses TRBV6-5 with TRBJ2-5; TRBD1 agrees at 9 bases. There are 14 residues in the CDR3. V gave up 2 bases and J gave up 5 bases; unmatched junction bases: 3. The germline CDR1 and CDR2 sequences are MNHEY and SVGAGI. The CDR3 region has the DNA TGTGCCAGCAGTTACGTGGGACAGGGTGAGACCCAGTACTTC. This codes for CASSYVGQGETQYF.

This clone has only a few counts. This chain links TRBV4-2 with TRBJ2-1; 7 positions match TRBD1. V was pared by 0 bases and J by 7 bases, with 0 bases of the junction left unmatched. Germline-derived CDR1 and CDR2 are LGHNA and YNFKEQ. This CDR3 is built from 13 residues. CDR3: CASSQEQGNEQFF. CDR3 nucleotide sequence: TGTGCCAGCAGCCAAGAACAGGGGAATGAGCAGTTCTTC.

The chain employs TRBV25-1 and TRBJ2-3; D possibly corresponds to TRBD2 (5 bases). The CDR3 has 14 residues. V lost 3 bases and J lost 1, with 8 bases in between. Germline V lookup: CDR1 MGHDK, CDR2 SYGVNS. CDR3 sequence (DNA): TGTGCCAGCAGTGAGGGTAGCGGCACAGATACGCAGTATTTT. Protein sequence: CASSEGSGTDTQYF.

The gene calls are TRBV27 and TRBJ1-1, with a weak D call TRBD1 (5 bases). This CDR3 comprises 14 residues. V was trimmed by 3 bases and J by 1 base, leaving 9 bases between them. Germline V gene sequence: CDR1 MNHEY, CDR2 SMNVEV (reference sequence). The CDR3 bases are TGTGCCAGCAGTTTGTGGGGCAAGAACACTGAAGCTTTCTTT. Amino acids: CASSLWGKNTEAFF.

This clone was counted once. This chain connects TRBV7-8 to TRBJ2-7, with a possible D match to TRBD1 (7 bases). V lost 1 base and J 4 bases, leaving 14 bases between the germline ends. The CDR3 sequence is 15 residues long. CDR1 is SGHVS, CDR2 FQNEAQ, per germline. CDR3 region: CASSLVGQGGYEQYF. The CDR3 coding sequence is TGTGCCAGCAGCTTAGTCGGGCAGGGGGGATACGAGCAGTACTTC.

This clone has only a few counts. The chain carries TRBV5-1 and TRBJ1-1; weak D call: TRBD1 (5 bases). Trimming pared 0 bases from V and 4 bases from J, leaving 10 bases between. The germline CDR1 and CDR2 sequences are SGHRS and YFSETQ. The CDR3 length is 14 residues. CDR3 sequence reads: CASSLVGRGTEAFF. CDR3 coding DNA: TGCGCCAGCAGCTTGGTTGGAAGGGGCACTGAAGCTTTCTTT. Together with reference TRBV5-1 and TRBJ1-1, the CDR3 gives the full variable domain: KAGVTQTPRYLIKTRGQQVTLSCSPISGHRSVSWYQQTPGQGLQFLFEYFSETQRNKGNFPGRFSGRQFSNSRSEMNVSTLELGDSALYLCASSLVGRGTEAFFGQGTRLTVV.

The rearrangement joins TRBV6-5 to TRBJ1-1, with a weak D call TRBD1 (5 bases). Trimming shortened V by 7 bases and J by 5 bases, and 17 bases separated the two germline ends. CDR1 is MNHEY and CDR2 is SVGAGI in the germline V gene. The CDR3 covers 14 residues. CDR3 nucleotides: TGTGCCAGCACCCCGGGTGGGGGTTCGACTGAAGCTTTCTTT. Residues: CASTPGGGSTEAFF.

The chain has TRBV10-2 and TRBJ2-4; 7 nucleotides align to TRBD1. Trimming removed 2 bases from V and 3 bases from J; junction bases left unmatched: 10. The germline CDR1 and CDR2 sequences are WSHSY and SAAADI. The CDR3 sequence is 17 residues long. The CDR3, as DNA: TGCGCCAGCAGTGAGCGCTACAGGGGTGGGGACAAAAACATTCAGTACTTC. This codes for CASSERYRGGDKNIQYF.

The chain links TRBV6-5 to TRBJ2-1, with 11 positions matching TRBD2. V was pared by 2 bases and J by 7 bases, with 7 bases of the junction left unmatched. This CDR3 spans 16 amino acids. The germline V gene has CDR1 MNHEY and CDR2 SVGAGI. This CDR3 reads CASSYSPSGGRNEQFF. CDR3 DNA: TGTGCCAGCAGTTACAGCCCTAGCGGGGGGAGGAATGAGCAGTTCTTC.

The chain combines TRBV28 with TRBJ2-3, with TRBD1 matching over 9 bases. Germline V lookup: CDR1 MDHEN, CDR2 SYDVKM. The V and J ends lost 5 bases and 3 bases, in that order; junction bases with no gene match: 9. The CDR3 has 16 amino acids. In DNA, the CDR3 is TGTGCCAGCAGTCCGGCCCACAGGGGGCAGACAGATACGCAGTATTTT. Translation gives CASSPAHRGQTDTQYF.

The rearrangement uses TRBV14 and TRBJ2-7, with D tentatively TRBD1 or TRBD2 (5 bases each). V shed 4 bases and J shed 2 bases, with 15 bases lying between them. The CDR3 has 15 amino acids. Looked up from germline, CDR1 is SGHDN and CDR2 is FVKESK. The CDR3 reads CASSPGPNIPYEQYF. CDR3 coding DNA: TGTGCCAGCAGCCCGGGACCCAATATTCCCTACGAGCAGTACTTC.

The V and J genes are TRBV12-5 and TRBJ1-5; D unclear. Germline CDR1 is LGHNT and CDR2 is FRNRAP. The CDR3 is made up of 14 amino acids. The V end was cut by 2 bases, the J end by 0 bases, with 5 bases between. The chain's CDR3 is CASGLTHSNQPQHF. For the CDR3, the DNA is TGTGCTAGTGGTTTGACCCATAGCAATCAGCCCCAGCATTTT.

This clone was observed a handful of times. The chain uses TRBV18 and TRBJ1-5; 11 bases agree with TRBD1. The CDR3 is made up of 15 amino acids. Germline V gives CDR1 KGHSH, CDR2 LQKENI. Losses at the gene ends were 6 bases for V and 6 bases for J; bases not matched to a gene: 7. In DNA, the CDR3 is TGTGCCAGCTCCCGGGGACAGGGGGAAGGTCAGCCCCAGCATTTT. As protein: CASSRGQGEGQPQHF. The complete variable domain, with remaining parts taken from reference TRBV18 and TRBJ1-5, reads NAGVMQNPRHLVRRRGQEARLRCSPMKGHSHVYWYRQLPEEGLKFMVYLQKENIIDESGMPKERFSAEFPKEGPSILRIQQVVRGDSAAYFCASSRGQGEGQPQHFGDGTRLSIL.

The V and J genes are TRBV25-1 and TRBJ1-2; no firm D call. CDR1 is MGHDK, CDR2 SYGVNS, per germline. V was clipped by 7 bases and J by 5 bases, with 8 bases between them. This CDR3 has 11 amino acids. CDR3 sequence (DNA): TGTGCCAGCACCGGACGGTATGGCTACACCTTC. This gives the protein CASTGRYGYTF.

This clone has just a few counts. The V call is TRBV2, the J call TRBJ1-2, with D tentatively TRBD1 (5 bases). This CDR3 is built from 14 residues. Germline-derived CDR1 and CDR2 are SNHLY and FYNNEI. The V gene lost 8 bases and the J gene lost 8 bases, with 21 bases spanning the gap. The CDR3 DNA sequence: TGTGCCAGCGGCCCGGCAGGGAGGTTAAAGGGCTACACCTTC. Protein sequence: CASGPAGRLKGYTF.

In this sample, this clone turned up a few times. The chain uses TRBV27 and TRBJ1-5; weak D call: TRBD1 (5 bases). CDR1 is MNHEY, CDR2 SMNVEV, per germline (reference sequence). The CDR3 sequence is 14 residues long. Trimming removed 5 bases from V and 0 bases from J, with 8 bases in between. CDR3 in DNA: TGTGCCAGCAGTGGGGGGAATAGCAATCAGCCCCAGCATTTT. This translates into CASSGGNSNQPQHF.

This clone was seen a handful of times. The rearrangement links TRBV10-1 to TRBJ2-7; D may correspond to TRBD1 or TRBD2 (6 bases each). V was pared by 3 bases and J by 5 bases, with 14 bases between. The CDR3 contains 14 residues. Germline V gene sequence: CDR1 WNHNN, CDR2 SYGVQD (reference sequence). The CDR3, as DNA: TGCGCCAGCAGTGACAACAGGGCTAGCGACGAGCAGTACTTC. Encoded protein: CASSDNRASDEQYF.

The gene calls are TRBV4-3 and TRBJ1-1, with D hard to call. From germline, CDR1 is LGHNA and CDR2 YSLEER. The CDR3 is made up of 18 amino acids. V lost 0 bases, J lost 0 bases, and 17 bases lay in between. The CDR3 region is CASSQDPTDQNLNTEAFF. CDR3 in DNA: TGCGCCAGCAGCCAAGACCCGACCGATCAAAACCTGAACACTGAAGCTTTCTTT.

CDR3 residues: CASSDTMDEQFF. CDR3 nucleotide sequence: TGTGCCAGCAGTGACACTATGGATGAGCAGTTCTTC. J is TRBJ2-1 and V is TRBV6-1, with D uncertain. The CDR3 totals 12 residues. CDR1 is MNHNS and CDR2 is SASEGT in the germline V gene. The V end lost 3 bases, the J end lost 8 bases, and 8 bases lay between the germline ends.

The chain uses TRBV15 and TRBJ2-7; 12 positions agree with TRBD1. The CDR3 totals 15 residues. Germline values: CDR1 LNHNV, CDR2 YYDKDF (reference sequence). Trimming at V came to 5 bases and at J to 4 bases, leaving 6 bases not matched to a gene. The CDR3, as DNA: TGTGCCACCAGCCCCGGGACAGGGGGCGCTTACGAGCAGTACTTC. Its protein is CATSPGTGGAYEQYF.

This clone was seen a handful of times. In nucleotides, the CDR3 is TGTGCCAGCAGCGTAGTGGGCGGCGGGGAGCAGTACTTC. This gives the protein CASSVVGGGEQYF. The chain recombines TRBV9 with TRBJ2-7, with D possibly matching TRBD2 (5 bases). The ends were cut back, 0 bases at V and 7 bases at J, with 11 bases in the middle. From germline, CDR1 is SGDLS and CDR2 YYNGEE. The CDR3 contains 13 residues. Together with reference TRBV9 and TRBJ2-7, the CDR3 gives the full variable domain: DSGVTQTPKHLITATGQRVTLRCSPRSGDLSVYWYQQSLDQGLQFLIQYYNGEERAKGNILERFSAQQFPDLHSELNLSSLELGDSALYFCASSVVGGGEQYFGPGTRLTVT.

This clone is labeled medium-sized. The rearrangement joins TRBV19 to TRBJ2-6, with 11 bases aligning to TRBD1. J was trimmed by 0 bases and V by 8 bases; bases with no gene match: 0. This CDR3 contains 15 residues. Germline V gene data show CDR1 as LNHDA and CDR2 as SQIVND (reference sequence). The CDR3 DNA reads as TGTGCCAGTGGGACAGGGGGCTCTGGGGCCAACGTCCTGACTTTC. Translation: CASGTGGSGANVLTF.

This clone was found a few times. The chain uses TRBV27 and TRBJ1-2; 7 positions agree with TRBD1. J gave up 4 bases and V 2 bases, and 4 bases lay outside the gene matches. The germline CDR1 and CDR2 sequences are MNHEY and SMNVEV (reference sequence). CDR3 length equals 14 residues. CDR3: CASSLGGQTYGYTF. CDR3 nucleotide sequence: TGTGCCAGCAGTTTAGGGGGACAGACCTATGGCTACACCTTC.

This chain uses TRBV5-4 with TRBJ1-1; D call uncertain. The CDR3 is 15 amino acids. Germline assignment: CDR1 SGHNT and CDR2 YYREEE (reference sequence). V was clipped by 4 bases and J by 3 bases, with 16 bases between them. CDR3 sequence reads: CASSRMEGWDTEAFF. In DNA form, the CDR3 reads TGTGCCAGCAGCAGGATGGAGGGTTGGGACACTGAAGCTTTCTTT.

V and J are TRBV7-9 and TRBJ2-7; 7 bases align to TRBD1. After removal of 8 bases from V and 5 bases from J, the junction contained 3 bases not matched to a gene. Germline V gene data show CDR1 as SEHNR and CDR2 as FQNEAQ (reference sequence). The CDR3 runs to 11 residues. The CDR3 DNA is TGTGCCAGCGCAACAGGGGACGAGCAGTACTTC. It translates to CASATGDEQYF.

The chain couples TRBV9 to TRBJ2-1, with TRBD2 matching 10 bases. The germline V gene has CDR1 SGDLS and CDR2 YYNGEE. The length of the CDR3 is 16 residues. With V trimmed by 4 bases and J by 4 bases, 8 bases remained unmatched. This CDR3 reads CASSSASGGAYNEQFF. CDR3 sequence (DNA): TGTGCCAGCAGCTCGGCTAGCGGGGGAGCGTACAATGAGCAGTTCTTC.